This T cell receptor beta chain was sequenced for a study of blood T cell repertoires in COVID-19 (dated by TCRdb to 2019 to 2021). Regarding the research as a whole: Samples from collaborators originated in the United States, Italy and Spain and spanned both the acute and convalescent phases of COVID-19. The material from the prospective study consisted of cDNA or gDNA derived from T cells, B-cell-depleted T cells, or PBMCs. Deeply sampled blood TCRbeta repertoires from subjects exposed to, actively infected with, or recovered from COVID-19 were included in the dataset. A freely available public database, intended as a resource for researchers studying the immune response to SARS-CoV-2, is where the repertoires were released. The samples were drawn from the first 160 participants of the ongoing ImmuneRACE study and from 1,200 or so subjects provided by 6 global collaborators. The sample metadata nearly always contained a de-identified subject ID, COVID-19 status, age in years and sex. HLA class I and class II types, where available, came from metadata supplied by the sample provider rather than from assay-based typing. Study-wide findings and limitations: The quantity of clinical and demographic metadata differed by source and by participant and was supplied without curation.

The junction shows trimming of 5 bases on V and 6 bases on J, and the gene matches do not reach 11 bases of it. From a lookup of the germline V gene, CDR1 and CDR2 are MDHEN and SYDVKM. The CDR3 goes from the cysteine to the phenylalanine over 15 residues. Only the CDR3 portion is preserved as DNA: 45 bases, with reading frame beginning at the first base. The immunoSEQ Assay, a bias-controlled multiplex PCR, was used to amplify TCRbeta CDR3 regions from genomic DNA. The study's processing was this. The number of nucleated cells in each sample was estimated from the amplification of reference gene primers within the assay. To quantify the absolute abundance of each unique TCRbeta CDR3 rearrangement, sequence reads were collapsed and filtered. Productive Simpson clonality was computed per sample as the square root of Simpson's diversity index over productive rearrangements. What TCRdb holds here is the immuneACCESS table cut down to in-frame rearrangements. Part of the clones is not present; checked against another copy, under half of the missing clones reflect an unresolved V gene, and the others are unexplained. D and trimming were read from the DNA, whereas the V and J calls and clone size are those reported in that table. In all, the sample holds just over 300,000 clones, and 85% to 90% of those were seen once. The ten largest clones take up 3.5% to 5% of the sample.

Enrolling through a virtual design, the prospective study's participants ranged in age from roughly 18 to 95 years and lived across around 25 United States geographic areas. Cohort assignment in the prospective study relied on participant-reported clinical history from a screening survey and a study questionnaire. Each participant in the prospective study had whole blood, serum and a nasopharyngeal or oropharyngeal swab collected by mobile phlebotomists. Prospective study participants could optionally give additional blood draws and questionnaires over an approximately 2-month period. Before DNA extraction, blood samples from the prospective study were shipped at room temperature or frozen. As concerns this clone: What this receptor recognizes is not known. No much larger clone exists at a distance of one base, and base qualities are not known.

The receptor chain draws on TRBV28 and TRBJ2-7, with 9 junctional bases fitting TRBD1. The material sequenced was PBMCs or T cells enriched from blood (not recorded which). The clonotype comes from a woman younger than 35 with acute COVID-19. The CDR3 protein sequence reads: CASSTEGQGRREQYF. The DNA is TGTGCCAGCAGTACCGAGGGACAGGGTCGGCGCGAGCAGTACTTC. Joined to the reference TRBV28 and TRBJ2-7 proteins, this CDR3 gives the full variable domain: DVKVTQSSRYLVKRTGEKVFLECVQDMDHENMFWYRQDPGLGLRLIYFSYDVKMKEKGDIPEGYSVSREKKERFSLILESASTNQTSMYLCASSTEGQGRREQYFGPGTRLTVT.